This passage covers 10 T cell receptor beta chains from one sample sequenced in a study of CD4 T cells in relation to SARS-CoV-2 and coronaviruses. Assay: immunoSEQ multiplex PCR; the TCRdb copy retains only in-frame clones and omits some. This table has approximately 70,000 clones, over 85% appearing once. Unexposed donor CD4+ T cells date from about 2011-2018, before the COVID-19 pandemic. The sample consisted of naive CD4+ T cells from PBMCs. Subset of the sample: naive CD4+ T cells isolated by negative enrichment. These receptors came from a human donor in good health.

J is TRBJ1-3 and V is TRBV6-1, with D possibly TRBD1 on 5 matching bases. Germline assignment: CDR1 MNHNS and CDR2 SASEGT. CDR3 length: 14 amino acids. Trimming left V 2 bases short and J 4 bases short, with 9 bases between. CDR3 in DNA: TGTGCCAGCAGTGAAAAGGGGAAGGGAAACACCATATATTTT. Translation gives CASSEKGKGNTIYF.

Concerning this clone itself: Other DNA sequences in this sample translate to the same CDR3. The V and J genes are TRBV5-4 and TRBJ1-3; D is undetermined. Germline V gives CDR1 SGHNT, CDR2 YYREEE (reference sequence). Trimming stripped 0 bases from V and 4 bases from J, with 2 bases between. The CDR3 spans 12 residues. The CDR3 region is CASSLDGNTIYF. The CDR3 DNA reads TGTGCCAGCAGCTTGGACGGAAACACCATATATTTT.

The chain employs TRBV11-3 and TRBJ2-6, with D unclear. V was trimmed by 1 base and J by 0 bases, leaving 7 bases between them. Germline CDR1 reads SGHNT; CDR2 reads YENEEA. The CDR3 spans 16 residues. The CDR3 DNA reads as TGTGCCAGCAGCTTAGGGCAAGTCTCTGGGGCCAACGTCCTGACTTTC. Protein: CASSLGQVSGANVLTF.

V usage is TRBV5-1 and J usage is TRBJ1-6; D is unresolved. The CDR3 loop spans 15 amino acids. Trimming stripped 5 bases from V and 4 bases from J, with 13 bases between. Germline CDR1 SGHRS, CDR2 YFSETQ. The CDR3 loop reads CASRDWAAYNSPLHF. The CDR3 region has the DNA TGCGCCAGCAGGGATTGGGCAGCATATAATTCACCCCTCCACTTT. Variable domain in full (rest from reference TRBV5-1 and TRBJ1-6): KAGVTQTPRYLIKTRGQQVTLSCSPISGHRSVSWYQQTPGQGLQFLFEYFSETQRNKGNFPGRFSGRQFSNSRSEMNVSTLELGDSALYLCASRDWAAYNSPLHFGNGTRLTVT.

This sequence joins TRBV18 and TRBJ1-1, with unresolved D. Per the germline V gene, CDR1 is KGHSH and CDR2 is LQKENI. The CDR3 sequence is 16 residues long. The V and J ends lost 2 bases and 2 bases respectively, with 15 bases between them. This CDR3 is CASSPITVQSNTEAFF. As DNA, the CDR3 is TGTGCCAGCTCACCAATTACGGTACAGAGCAACACTGAAGCTTTCTTT. The full variable domain, rest sourced from reference TRBV18 and TRBJ1-1, is NAGVMQNPRHLVRRRGQEARLRCSPMKGHSHVYWYRQLPEEGLKFMVYLQKENIIDESGMPKERFSAEFPKEGPSILRIQQVVRGDSAAYFCASSPITVQSNTEAFFGQGTRLTVV.

The V gene is TRBV24-1, the J gene TRBJ2-3; 7 positions match TRBD1. The V segment lost 0 bases and the J segment 1 base; nucleotides outside the gene matches: 3. CDR1 is KGHDR and CDR2 is SFDVKD in the germline V gene. The CDR3 contains 16 residues. The CDR3 sequence: CATSDLTGARTDTQYF. CDR3 coding DNA: TGTGCCACCAGTGATTTGACAGGGGCTCGCACAGATACGCAGTATTTT.

This rearrangement joins TRBV3-1 (or the pseudogene TRBV3-2) to TRBJ2-7, with a weak D call TRBD1 (6 bases). The CDR3 is made up of 18 amino acids. The germline V gene has CDR1 LGHDT and CDR2 YNNKEL (reference sequence). Trimming pared 1 base from V and 0 bases from J, leaving 19 bases between. CDR3 sequence (DNA): TGTGCCAGCAGCCAAGTGTTTCCGCAGGGGCGAAGCTCCTACGAGCAGTACTTC. This codes for CASSQVFPQGRSSYEQYF.

This rearrangement joins TRBV24-1 to TRBJ2-1; D may be TRBD2 (6 bases). Germline loops: CDR1 KGHDR, CDR2 SFDVKD. This CDR3 is 14 amino acids long. V lost 3 bases and J lost 6, with 11 bases in between. The CDR3 DNA reads as TGTGCCACCAGTGATCGTAGGGGACTCAATGAGCAGTTCTTC. It encodes CATSDRRGLNEQFF.

The V gene is TRBV5-1, the J gene TRBJ2-1; 9 bases map to TRBD2. There are 16 residues in the CDR3. The V segment lost 0 bases and the J segment 4 bases; nucleotides outside the gene matches: 5. The germline CDR1 and CDR2 sequences are SGHRS and YFSETQ. This CDR3 is CASSLVETSGYNEQFF. The CDR3, as DNA: TGCGCCAGCAGCTTGGTTGAGACTAGCGGTTACAATGAGCAGTTCTTC.

The gene calls are TRBV7-9 and TRBJ2-1; TRBD2 is a possible D gene (6 bases). V lost 1 base and J 13 bases, leaving 14 bases between the germline ends. Germline CDR1 SEHNR, CDR2 FQNEAQ (reference sequence). The CDR3 covers 13 residues. The CDR3 is CASSLDLTSLQFF. The CDR3 coding sequence is TGTGCCAGCAGCTTAGATCTGACTAGTTTACAGTTCTTC.